Presented here are 6 T cell receptor beta chains from one specimen sequenced in a study of CD8+CD57+ T cells in acquired aplastic anemia. Sequencing was done on patients that had shown CD8+CD57+ cell expansion by flow cytometry. Investigators profiled TCR beta VDJ and CDR3 from genomic DNA template. TCRdb re-called the reads through MiXCR, storing one row per CDR3 protein. This table holds about 240,000 distinct CDR3 sequences, 45% to 50% found once. Material: sorted CD4+, CD8+, or CD8+CD57+ T cells (not recorded which) from PBMCs. The receptors come from a human donor with aplastic anemia.

This clonotype occurred many times. The V call is TRBV7-9, the J call TRBJ1-1; D gene uncertain. Trimming removed 4 bases at V and 3 bases at J, with 12 bases between. This CDR3 spans 14 amino acids. The germline gives CDR1 SEHNR, CDR2 FQNEAQ (reference sequence). DNA of the CDR3: TGTGCCAGCAGCTCTGGGAAATGGGACACTGAAGCTTTCTTT. Amino acid sequence: CASSSGKWDTEAFF.

In its sample, this clonotype was seen many times. The chain links TRBV7-3 to TRBJ2-1; 12 nucleotides agree with TRBD2. V was pared by 5 bases and J by 3 bases, with 2 bases of the junction left unmatched. Germline-derived CDR1 and CDR2 are SGHTA and FQGTGA. The CDR3 runs 15 residues. CDR3 DNA: TGTGCCAGCAGCCAGACTAGCGGGGGCTACAATGAGCAGTTCTTC. Residues: CASSQTSGGYNEQFF.

This clonotype came up a few times. The rearrangement uses TRBV30 and TRBJ2-7, with TRBD1 matching 12 bases. Germline values: CDR1 GTSNPN, CDR2 SVGIG (reference sequence). V trimming: 8 bases; J trimming: 6 bases; junction bases outside the gene matches: 8. This CDR3 is built from 13 residues. This CDR3 reads CARGQGALGEQYF. For the CDR3, the DNA is TGTGCCAGGGGACAGGGGGCGTTAGGCGAGCAGTACTTC.

CDR3 coding DNA: TGTGCCAGCAGCCAAGAGATGGGGGCTCGGTTTCTGCGAAACATTCAGTACTTC. Translating it yields CASSQEMGARFLRNIQYF. The rearrangement joins TRBV3-1 to TRBJ2-4; possible D gene TRBD1, 6 bases. The CDR3 is made up of 18 amino acids. Trimming removed 0 bases from V and 6 bases from J, with 21 bases in between. Germline V gene sequence: CDR1 LGHDT, CDR2 YNNKEL (reference sequence).

In its sample, this clonotype was seen many times. This chain links TRBV6-5 with TRBJ1-4; D remains unclear. V was cut by 3 bases and J by 7 bases, with 12 bases left in between. The CDR3 is made up of 14 amino acids. Germline V gene sequence: CDR1 MNHEY, CDR2 SVGAGI. The CDR3 is CASSYGQAGEKLFF. The CDR3 region has the DNA TGTGCCAGCAGTTATGGCCAGGCTGGTGAAAAACTGTTTTTT.

This clonotype was recorded a few times. A much bigger clone sits one base away, suggesting this may be a read error. This chain uses TRBV20-1 with TRBJ2-2, with D perhaps being TRBD1 or TRBD2 (5 bases each). There are 15 residues in the CDR3. Per the germline V gene, CDR1 is DFQATT and CDR2 is SNEGSKA (reference sequence). The DNA for the CDR3 is TGCGGTGCTAGAGGGGAAGAGGGCGACACCGGGGAGCTGTTTTTT. Amino acids: CGARGEEGDTGELFF.